The 26 T cell receptor beta chains reported below all come from one sample, sequenced in a study of breast tumors, draining lymph nodes, adjacent tissues. Breast cancer patients provided tissue from their axillary draining lymph nodes. TCRdb ran MiXCR on the multiplex PCR reads and lists one entry per CDR3 protein. Of about 200,000 distinct CDR3 sequences listed, nearly 35% were seen once; the top ten hold 3.6%. The sample was axillary lymph node tissue. The receptors come from a female donor with breast cancer. Some clones in this sample may be carry-over from other donors' samples.

This clonotype was counted at least ten times. The chain combines TRBV7-2 with TRBJ2-3, with D hard to call. Trimming shortened V by 5 bases and J by 4 bases, and 13 bases separated the two germline ends. This CDR3 is 14 amino acids long. Germline CDR1 and CDR2: SGHTA and FQGNSA. The CDR3 sequence is CASSAVRAPDTQYF. The CDR3 nucleotides are TGTGCCAGCAGCGCGGTCCGGGCTCCAGATACGCAGTATTTT.

This clonotype was seen ten or more times. The chain is built from TRBV11-2 and TRBJ2-5; 7 positions agree with TRBD2. The trim removed 4 bases at V and 4 bases at J, leaving 12 bases unmatched. CDR1 is SGHAT and CDR2 is FQNNGV in the germline V gene. CDR3 length: 16 amino acids. The CDR3 is CASSSFSGLGVETQYF. Here the CDR3 DNA reads TGTGCCAGCAGCTCATTTAGCGGGCTAGGCGTAGAGACCCAGTACTTC.

This clonotype came up once. The chain has TRBV7-2 and TRBJ2-6; D call uncertain. The CDR3 loop spans 17 amino acids. V dropped 1 base and J dropped 3 bases, with 13 bases sitting between them. CDR1 SGHTA and CDR2 FQGNSA come from the germline V gene. CDR3 sequence (DNA): TGTGCCAGCAGCTTAGATAGGACCGGCTATGGGGCCAACGTCCTGACTTTC. Translation: CASSLDRTGYGANVLTF.

This clonotype has at least ten counts. The rearrangement joins TRBV6-6 to TRBJ1-2; TRBD1 matches at 7 bases. The trim removed 0 bases at V and 2 bases at J, leaving 0 bases unmatched. The CDR3 has 14 residues. Germline V gene sequence: CDR1 MNHNY, CDR2 SVGAGI (reference sequence). DNA for the CDR3: TGTGCCAGCAGTTACTCGGGACAGAACTATGGCTACACCTTC. It is translated as CASSYSGQNYGYTF.

Notes on this clonotype: A much more abundant neighbour one base away suggests this may be a read error. The chain joins TRBV7-6 to TRBJ1-3; TRBD1 matches 7 bases. The CDR3 covers 15 residues. In germline, CDR1 is SGHVS, CDR2 FNYEAQ. CDR3 sequence reads: CASSLAEGALNTIHF. CDR3 nucleotides: TGTGCCAGCAGCTTAGCGGAGGGGGCCCTAAACACCATACATTTT.

The rearrangement links TRBV6-2 or TRBV6-3 to TRBJ2-3; D gene uncertain. V dropped 6 bases and J dropped 0 bases, with 13 bases sitting between them. The CDR3 loop spans 15 amino acids. The germline V gene encodes CDR1 MNHEY and CDR2 SVGEGT. The CDR3 DNA is TGTGCCAGCAGCTCAGACATCCCGAGCACAGATACGCAGTATTTT. Translating it yields CASSSDIPSTDTQYF.

The sample holds many counts of this clonotype. The chain has TRBV24-1 and TRBJ2-1, with 8 bases aligning to TRBD1. The CDR3 runs 13 residues. Germline CDR1 and CDR2: KGHDR and SFDVKD. With 4 bases clipped from V and 8 bases from J, the junction kept 3 bases outside the gene matches. The CDR3 DNA reads TGTGCCACCAGTGACGTGGACAGGGATGAGCAGTTCTTC. This translates into CATSDVDRDEQFF.

The chain uses TRBV2 and TRBJ1-5; D call uncertain. The CDR3 is made up of 12 amino acids. The ends were cut back, 3 bases at V and 7 bases at J, with 7 bases in the middle. Germline CDR1 is SNHLY and CDR2 is FYNNEI. This CDR3 reads CASSESWQPQHF. The CDR3 DNA reads TGTGCCAGCAGTGAGAGTTGGCAGCCCCAGCATTTT. Variable domain in full (rest from reference TRBV2 and TRBJ1-5): EPEVTQTPSHQVTQMGQEVILRCVPISNHLYFYWYRQILGQKVEFLVSFYNNEISEKSEIFDDQFSVERPDGSNFTLKIRSTKLEDSAMYFCASSESWQPQHFGDGTRLSIL.

The V call is TRBV19, the J call TRBJ1-6, with D possibly TRBD1 on 5 matching bases. The V and J ends lost 9 bases and 9 bases respectively, with 27 bases between them. CDR1 LNHDA and CDR2 SQIVND come from the germline V gene (reference sequence). The CDR3 is made up of 17 amino acids. The CDR3 sequence: CASETVVHSNQSSPLHF. CDR3 coding DNA: TGTGCCAGCGAGACAGTCGTCCATAGCAATCAGAGTTCACCCCTCCACTTT. Variable domain in full (rest from reference TRBV19 and TRBJ1-6): DGGITQSPKYLFRKEGQNVTLSCEQNLNHDAMYWYRQDPGQGLRLIYYSQIVNDFQKGDIAEGYSVSREKKESFPLTVTSAQKNPTAFYLCASETVVHSNQSSPLHFGNGTRLTVT.

The CDR3 is CASRPGLGPTNTEAFF. DNA for the CDR3: TGTGCCAGCAGGCCAGGGTTGGGCCCCACGAACACTGAAGCTTTCTTT. The chain links TRBV2 to TRBJ1-1; the D gene is possibly TRBD1 (5 bases). Germline CDR1 and CDR2: SNHLY and FYNNEI. The CDR3 totals 16 residues. Trimming left V 6 bases short and J 1 base short, with 18 bases between.

Concerning this clonotype: A much more abundant neighbour one base away suggests this may be a read error. V gene TRBV14 combines with J gene TRBJ2-7, with a possible D match to TRBD1 (6 bases). CDR1 is SGHDN, CDR2 FVKESK, per germline. The CDR3 runs to 17 residues. CDR3 region: CAGSQGPGHILTYEQYF. The CDR3 DNA is TGTGCCGGCAGCCAGGGACCGGGACATATCCTTACCTACGAGCAGTACTTC.

The chain combines TRBV6-1 with TRBJ1-6; D gene uncertain. This CDR3 is built from 13 residues. Trimming stripped 6 bases from V and 7 bases from J, with 10 bases between. In germline, CDR1 is MNHNS, CDR2 SASEGT. The CDR3 loop is CASSRTPNSPLHF. DNA for the CDR3: TGTGCCAGCAGCCGGACGCCGAATTCACCCCTCCACTTT.

V gene TRBV7-6 combines with J gene TRBJ1-5; the D is unclear. This CDR3 comprises 14 residues. V was cut by 7 bases and J by 0 bases, with 10 bases left in between. Germline V CDR1 and CDR2: SGHVS, FNYEAQ. This CDR3 reads CASNGYDSNQPQHF. The CDR3 DNA reads TGTGCCAGCAACGGGTATGATAGCAATCAGCCCCAGCATTTT. Full variable domain (missing parts from reference TRBV7-6 and TRBJ1-5): GAGVSQSPRYKVTKRGQDVALRCDPISGHVSLYWYRQALGQGPEFLTYFNYEAQQDKSGLPNDRFSAERPEGSISTLTIQRTEQRDSAMYRCASNGYDSNQPQHFGDGTRLSIL.

This clonotype was found many times. The CDR3 DNA follows: TGTGCCAGCAGTCCCGGGACAGGGGGCGGAGAGACCCAGTACTTC. This encodes CASSPGTGGGETQYF. J is TRBJ2-5 and V is TRBV7-3; 12 nucleotides align to TRBD1. Trimming took 6 bases from V and 4 from J; bases not matched to a gene: 6. CDR3 length: 15 residues. Looked up from germline, CDR1 is SGHTA and CDR2 is FQGTGA. Variable domain in full (rest from reference TRBV7-3 and TRBJ2-5): GAGVSQTPSNKVTEKGKYVELRCDPISGHTALYWYRQSLGQGPEFLIYFQGTGAADDSGLPNDRFFAVRPEGSVSTLKIQRTERGDSAVYLCASSPGTGGGETQYFGPGTRLLVL.

The count of this clonotype is one. A much larger clone differs from this one at a single base, so this may be a read error. The chain is built from TRBV18 and TRBJ1-6, with D possibly TRBD1 on 5 matching bases. The CDR3 runs 16 residues. Trimming pared 2 bases from V and 5 bases from J, leaving 13 bases between. Germline-derived CDR1 and CDR2 are KGHSH and LQKENI. CDR3 DNA: TGTGCCAGCTCACCAAGGAGGGACGGACATAATTCACCCCTCCACTTT. Protein product: CASSPRRDGHNSPLHF.

CDR3 coding DNA: TGTGCTAGTGGTTTCGCCAGGGACAGGGTACACCGGGAGCTGTTTTTT. Amino acids: CASGFARDRVHRELFF. The genes are TRBV12-5 and TRBJ2-2, with 9 bases matching TRBD1. This CDR3 has 16 amino acids. CDR1 is LGHNT, CDR2 FRNRAP, per germline. V trimming: 3 bases; J trimming: 9 bases; junction bases outside the gene matches: 11.

Worth noting for this clonotype: A much larger clone sits a single nucleotide away, making a read error possible. This sequence joins TRBV20-1 and TRBJ1-5; D possibly corresponds to TRBD1 (6 bases). The CDR3 totals 14 residues. Germline CDR1 and CDR2: DFQATT and SNEGSKA (reference sequence). V lost 0 bases and J lost 9, with 15 bases in between. The CDR3 here is CSAREGGGGPPQHF. As DNA, the CDR3 is TGCAGTGCTAGAGAGGGAGGGGGTGGTCCGCCCCAGCATTTT.

There are many counts of this clonotype. The chain is built from TRBV10-3 and TRBJ2-2; 7 bases agree with TRBD1. The CDR3 runs to 14 residues. Per germline, CDR1 ENHRY and CDR2 SYGVKD. The V gene end was trimmed by 3 bases and the J gene end by 7 bases; junction bases not matched to a gene: 5. The CDR3 spells CAISDRQGHGELFF. The DNA of the CDR3 is TGTGCCATCAGTGACCGACAGGGCCACGGGGAGCTGTTTTTT.

V and J are TRBV5-1 and TRBJ1-1; weak D call: TRBD1 (5 bases). Germline values: CDR1 SGHRS, CDR2 YFSETQ. Trimming stripped 0 bases from V and 0 bases from J, with 9 bases between. The CDR3 covers 15 residues. This chain's CDR3 is CASSLETGVNTEAFF. In DNA, the CDR3 is TGCGCCAGCAGCTTGGAGACGGGGGTGAACACTGAAGCTTTCTTT.

A word on this clonotype: The conserved phenylalanine or tryptophan normally closing the CDR3 is absent here, so this likely arose from a read error. The limits of the CDR3 on the DNA are not certain, so only TCRdb's listed CDR3 is given. The gene calls are TRBV7-2 and TRBJ2-5; TRBD2 is taken as the D call from the table, unchecked against the DNA. CDR1 and CDR2 from the germline V gene are SGHTA and FQGNSA. The CDR3 is 16 residues long, counting both termini. The CDR3 protein is CASSLDLAGGGGAPDL.

This clonotype was seen many times. The V and J genes are TRBV7-2 and TRBJ2-7, with TRBD2 matching over 9 bases. Germline V gene lookup returns CDR1 SGHTA and CDR2 FQGNSA. The CDR3 runs to 15 residues. The V and J ends lost 2 bases and 5 bases, in that order; junction bases with no gene match: 7. The CDR3 sequence: CASSLSGLANHEQYF. DNA of the CDR3: TGTGCCAGCAGCTTATCAGGACTAGCGAACCACGAGCAGTACTTC.

This clonotype occurred many times. The chain links TRBV5-8 to TRBJ2-5; 7 nucleotides match TRBD1. Germline CDR1 is SGHTS and CDR2 is YDEGEE. The V segment lost 0 bases and the J segment 13 bases; nucleotides outside the gene matches: 3. The length of the CDR3 is 11 residues. CDR3 bases: TGTGCCAGCAGCTTGGCGGGACAGTGGTACTTC. Its translation is CASSLAGQWYF.

The chain combines TRBV29-1 with TRBJ2-1; 13 nucleotides line up with TRBD2. The CDR3 length is 17 residues. The germline V gene encodes CDR1 SQVTM and CDR2 ANQGSEA. The junction had 14 bases not matched to a gene; V was cut back by 8 bases and J by 4 bases. CDR3 nucleotide sequence: TGCAGCTTAGTCAAGACTAGCGGGGGGTCCCGTTACAATGAGCAGTTCTTC. Its translation: CSLVKTSGGSRYNEQFF.

This clonotype was recorded a few times. One base away lies a much larger clone, so this may be a sequencing read error. The rearrangement uses TRBV13 and TRBJ2-3; D is possibly TRBD1 or TRBD2 (5 bases each). Germline V lookup: CDR1 PRHDT, CDR2 FYEKMQ (reference sequence). Between the trimmed V and J ends, which lost 5 bases and 2 bases, there was a span of 17 bases. The CDR3 totals 16 residues. CDR3 protein: CASSGQPGRPTDTQYF. CDR3 nucleotide sequence: TGTGCCAGCAGCGGGCAGCCGGGACGGCCCACAGATACGCAGTATTTT.

With regard to this clonotype: This likely comes from a read error, as the CDR3 has no conserved phenylalanine or tryptophan at its end. It is unclear where the CDR3 begins or ends on the DNA, so no DNA is shown, and the CDR3 is as TCRdb lists it. The chain combines TRBV20-1 with TRBJ2-6; the table's D gene call, TRBD2, was not cross checked with the DNA. 9 amino acids form the CDR3, both terminal residues included. Germline V gene data show CDR1 as DFQATT and CDR2 as SNEGSKA (reference sequence). CDR3: CSAIPSGTS.

In this sample, this clonotype turned up many times. A single base separates this from a much larger clone, so it may be a read error. As the CDR3 is not closed by the conserved phenylalanine or tryptophan, this likely results from a read error. The chain recombines TRBV7-2 with TRBJ2-5, with TRBD2 matching 9 bases. The germline CDR1 and CDR2 sequences are SGHTA and FQGNSA. Trimming took 5 bases from V and 5 from J; bases not matched to a gene: 6. This CDR3 contains 14 residues. CDR3 sequence: CASSPGTSRETQYL. The CDR3, as DNA: TGTGCCAGCAGCCCCGGGACTAGCCGGGAGACCCAGTACCTC.